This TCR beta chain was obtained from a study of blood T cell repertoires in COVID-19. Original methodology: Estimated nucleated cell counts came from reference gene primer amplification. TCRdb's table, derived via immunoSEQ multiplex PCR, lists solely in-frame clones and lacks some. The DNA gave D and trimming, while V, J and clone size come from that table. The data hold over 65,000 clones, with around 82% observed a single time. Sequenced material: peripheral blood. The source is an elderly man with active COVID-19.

The CDR3 DNA is TGCGCCAGCAGCTCCGGGCGGGGGACCACCGGGGAGCTGTTTTTT. Translation gives CASSSGRGTTGELFF. V is TRBV5-1 and J is TRBJ2-2; 7 positions agree with TRBD2. The CDR3 is 15 residues long. Germline V gene sequence: CDR1 SGHRS, CDR2 YFSETQ. The ends lost 3 bases at V and 4 bases at J; junction bases unmatched: 6.